The clone carrying this T cell receptor (beta chain) was counted once. This record comes from a study of blood T cell repertoires in COVID-19. Study information: COVID-19 samples from acute and convalescent phases originated in the United States, Italy and Spain.

Across about two dozen US areas, participants ranged in age from roughly 18 to 95 years. Assignments of participants to cohorts depended upon their own reported clinical history. Data came from immunoSEQ multiplex PCR; TCRdb stores just in-frame clones and leaves some out. The sample has more than 300,000 clones, more than 75% seen once. CDR1 is SGHVS and CDR2 is FQNEAQ in the germline V gene. The CDR3 consists of 15 residues. V gave up 3 bases and J gave up 9 bases; unmatched junction bases: 5. The sequence derives from a man younger than 45 who had recovered from COVID-19. This chain connects TRBV7-8 to TRBJ2-1; 13 nucleotides match TRBD2. Sequenced material: PBMCs or T cells enriched from blood (not recorded which). The CDR3 protein is CASSFGLAGAGEQFF. CDR3 bases: TGTGCCAGCAGCTTTGGACTAGCGGGAGCGGGTGAGCAGTTCTTC.